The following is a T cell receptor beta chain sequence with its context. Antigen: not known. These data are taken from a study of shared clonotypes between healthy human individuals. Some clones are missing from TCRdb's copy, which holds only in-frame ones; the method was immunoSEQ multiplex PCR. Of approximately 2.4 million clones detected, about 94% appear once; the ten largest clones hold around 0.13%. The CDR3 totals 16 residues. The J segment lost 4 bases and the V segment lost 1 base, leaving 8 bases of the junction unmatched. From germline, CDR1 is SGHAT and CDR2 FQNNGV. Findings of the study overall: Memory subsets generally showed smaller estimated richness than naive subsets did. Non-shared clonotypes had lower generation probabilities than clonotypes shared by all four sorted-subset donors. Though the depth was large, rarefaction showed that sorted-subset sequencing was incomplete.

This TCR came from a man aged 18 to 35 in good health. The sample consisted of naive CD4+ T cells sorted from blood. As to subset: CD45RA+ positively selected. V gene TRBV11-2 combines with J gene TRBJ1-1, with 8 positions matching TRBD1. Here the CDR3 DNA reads TGTGCCAGCAGCTTAGGGTACGGCAGGGGGCCCACTGAAGCTTTCTTT. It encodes CASSLGYGRGPTEAFF.